The source of this TCR beta chain is a study of blood T cell repertoires in COVID-19 (dated by TCRdb to 2018 to 2020). Notes on the research overall: The collaborator samples originated in the United States, Italy and Spain and spanned the acute and convalescent phases of COVID-19. Samples were obtained from the ongoing ImmuneRACE study (first 160 participants) and from over 1,000 subjects provided by 6 global collaborators. A de-identified subject ID, COVID-19 status, age in years and sex were almost always included in the sample metadata. Subjects who had been exposed to COVID-19, were actively infected with it, or had recovered from it provided the deeply sampled blood TCRbeta repertoires that made up the dataset. Where HLA class I and class II types were available, the types were taken from metadata supplied by the sample provider, not from assay-based typing. The repertoires were made available in a free public database intended to serve as a resource for research on the immune response to SARS-CoV-2. The material from the prospective study consisted of cDNA or gDNA derived from T cells, B-cell-depleted T cells, or PBMCs.

Comments on this clone: Its antigen is not yet known. The record has no base qualities; no much larger clone is one base away.

CDR1 and CDR2, looked up from the germline V gene (reference sequence), are LNHDA and SQIVND. The CDR3 goes from the cysteine to the phenylalanine over 14 residues. Of all the DNA, just the CDR3 is kept, 42 bases in frame from base 1. Relative to germline, V is missing 8 bases and J is missing 5 bases, with 8 bases of the junction outside any gene match. TCRbeta CDR3 regions were amplified from genomic DNA using the immunoSEQ Assay, a bias-controlled multiplex PCR. On the study's bioinformatics: The number of nucleated cells in each sample was estimated from the amplification of reference gene primers within the assay. To quantify the absolute abundance of each unique TCRbeta CDR3 rearrangement, sequence reads were collapsed and filtered. For each sample, productive Simpson clonality was calculated by taking the square root of Simpson's diversity index across productive rearrangements. The table was pulled from immuneACCESS by TCRdb, which kept in-frame rearrangements only. Such tables lose some clones; where checked, under half of the loss comes from unresolved V genes, and the rest has no known cause. Clone size and V and J calls were adopted from that table, with D and trimming inferred from the DNA. The sample contains around 230,000 clones, about nine tenths of them found a single time. Jointly, the top ten make up about 2.2% of the sample.

Overall results and qualifications from the work: How much clinical and demographic metadata was included differed by source and by participant, and the metadata was provided uncurated.

A second Seattle source provided samples from volunteer blood donors who had recovered from COVID-19. The collaborating institutions used their own protocols to collect whole blood in K2EDTA tubes. For TCRbeta analysis, collaborators shipped samples as frozen whole blood, isolated PBMCs, or DNA extracted from either of those sample types. The sequence was collected from a man aged 25 to 40 who had recovered from COVID-19. Sequencing was performed on peripheral blood. The sequence is built from TRBV19 and TRBJ1-3; 8 of the junction bases match TRBD1. For the CDR3, the sequence is CASGQGDERNTIYF. Here is the DNA: TGTGCCAGTGGACAGGGTGATGAAAGAAACACCATATATTTT. The CDR3, completed at both ends by the reference TRBV19 and TRBJ1-3 genes, gives the full variable domain DGGITQSPKYLFRKEGQNVTLSCEQNLNHDAMYWYRQDPGQGLRLIYYSQIVNDFQKGDIAEGYSVSREKKESFPLTVTSAQKNPTAFYLCASGQGDERNTIYFGEGSWLTVV.